This TCR beta chain was identified during a study of cytomegalovirus exposure and HLA in healthy donors. Study-level background: Early on, a data release was issued that held roughly 86 million unique TCRs from HLA-typed donors. Regarding the study as a whole: By a later analysis, the bulk of CMV-associated TCR beta chains appeared HLA-restricted. Per published reports, the classifier diagnosed cytomegalovirus status with high specificity and sensitivity.

This clone was picked up a small number of times. The antigen remains unidentified. There are 15 residues in the CDR3. Trimming cost V 1 base and J 2 bases; bases outside gene matches: 3. The germline CDR1 and CDR2 sequences are MGHRA and YSYEKL. The PCR contained 60 Vbeta and 13 Jbeta primers. Original analysis: Roughly 12 million shared chains were among approximately 80 million unique TCR beta chains counted in a later analysis. Sequencing used immunoSEQ multiplex PCR; TCRdb keeps in-frame clones, though not all of them. V and J calls and clone size are those listed in that table; D and trimming were worked out from the DNA. There are 60,000 or so clones in the sample; 70% to 85% occur only once, and approximately 3.6% lies in the top ten.

V is TRBV4-1 and J is TRBJ2-7; 9 nucleotides match TRBD2. This TCR came from a middle-aged woman in good health and CMV-seropositive. Sample: PBMCs. For the CDR3, the DNA is TGCGCCAGCAGCCAAGTGGCTAGCGGGGCCTACGAGCAGTACTTC. As protein: CASSQVASGAYEQYF.